This is a list of T cell receptor beta chains from one sample in a study of cytomegalovirus exposure and HLA in healthy donors. The method was immunoSEQ multiplex PCR; TCRdb's version includes in-frame clones alone and lacks a portion of them. Of 68,000 or so clones detected, approximately 90% appear once; the ten largest clones hold approximately 3.4%. The specimen sequenced was PBMCs. The receptors here all came from a man between 18 and 35 years old in good health and CMV-seronegative. Both conserved end residues are part of each CDR3. D genes are given only for firm matches. Size tells how often a clone was seen (once, few, many) or the class of an expanded clone, and some rows leave it out.

D gene | clone size | J gene | V gene | CDR3 protein | CDR3 DNA
NA | NA | TRBJ2-3 | TRBV5-1 | CASSLAGGIIITDTQYF | TGCGCCAGCAGCTTGGCCGGGGGAATCATTATCACAGATACGCAGTATTTT
NA | NA | TRBJ2-1 | TRBV19 | CATAIYNEQFF | TGTGCCACTGCGATATACAATGAGCAGTTCTTC
NA | NA | TRBJ2-1 | TRBV7-8 | CASSSFTGIAYNEQFF | TGTGCCAGCAGCTCATTCACGGGGATTGCCTACAATGAGCAGTTCTTC
NA | NA | TRBJ1-5 | TRBV7-2 | CASSSWTDQPQHF | TGTGCCAGCAGCTCATGGACAGATCAGCCCCAGCATTTT
TRBD1 | few | TRBJ2-3 | TRBV10-3 | CAIGAGGPDTQYF | TGTGCCATCGGGGCAGGGGGTCCAGATACGCAGTATTTT
NA | NA | TRBJ1-2 | TRBV30 | CAFLPTPGLENYGYTF | TGTGCCTTCCTCCCAACACCGGGACTGGAAAACTATGGCTACACCTTC
TRBD1 | NA | TRBJ1-1 | TRBV7-9 | CASSLVQGGTEAFF | TGTGCCAGCAGCTTAGTTCAGGGGGGTACTGAAGCTTTCTTT
TRBD2 | NA | TRBJ2-7 | TRBV7-2 | CASSLFAFGLAGGSYEQYF | TGTGCCAGCAGCTTATTCGCATTCGGGCTAGCGGGAGGGTCATACGAGCAGTACTTC
NA | once | TRBJ1-3 | TRBV7-8 | CASSPRTGEANTIYF | TGTGCCAGCAGCCCCCGTACGGGGGAGGCGAACACCATATATTTT
TRBD1 | NA | TRBJ2-7 | TRBV5-1 | CASSLLLGTGSYEQYF | TGCGCCAGCAGCTTGTTGTTGGGGACAGGCAGCTACGAGCAGTACTTC
NA | NA | TRBJ1-3 | TRBV30 | CAWSLGGNTIYF | TGTGCCTGGAGTCTCGGGGGAAACACCATATATTTT
TRBD1 | few | TRBJ1-4 | TRBV6-4 | CASSANTGTGEEKLFF | TGTGCCAGCAGTGCAAATACCGGGACAGGGGAAGAAAAACTGTTTTTT
TRBD1 | NA | TRBJ1-5 | TRBV19 | CASIGQGFGNQPQHF | TGTGCCAGTATAGGACAGGGGTTCGGCAATCAGCCCCAGCATTTT
NA | NA | TRBJ1-5 | TRBV9 | CASSVHEVDQPQHF | TGTGCCAGCAGCGTACATGAGGTTGATCAGCCCCAGCATTTT
NA | NA | TRBJ2-7 | TRBV6-1 | CASSEGAVPTYEQYF | TGTGCCAGCAGTGAGGGAGCGGTGCCTACCTACGAGCAGTACTTC
NA | NA | TRBJ2-1 | TRBV7-2 | CASSLRNEQFF | TGTGCCAGCAGCTTACGCAATGAGCAGTTCTTC
TRBD2 | NA | TRBJ2-2 | TRBV7-8 | CASSPGLAGASGELFF | TGTGCCAGCAGCCCTGGACTAGCGGGAGCGAGCGGGGAGCTGTTTTTT
NA | NA | TRBJ1-1 | TRBV28 | CASSPAGPMNTEAFF | TGTGCCAGCAGCCCTGCAGGGCCGATGAACACTGAAGCTTTCTTT
TRBD2 | NA | TRBJ2-1 | TRBV2 | CASSEVGSGKGGEQFF | TGTGCCAGCAGTGAAGTTGGTAGCGGGAAGGGGGGTGAGCAGTTCTTC
TRBD2 | NA | TRBJ2-2 | TRBV2 | CASSREVVRSRTGELFF | TGTGCCAGCAGTCGGGAGGTGGTACGCTCGAGAACCGGGGAGCTGTTTTTT
NA | NA | TRBJ2-7 | TRBV5-1 | CASSLDGVTAYEQYF | TGCGCCAGCAGCTTGGACGGGGTCACGGCCTACGAGCAGTACTTC
NA | NA | TRBJ2-5 | TRBV19 | CASSIRRIETQYF | TGTGCCAGTAGTATTAGGAGGATTGAGACCCAGTACTTC
NA | once | TRBJ1-2 | TRBV2 | CASTRGTTSYGYTF | TGTGCCAGCACTAGGGGGACAACCTCCTATGGCTACACCTTC
NA | NA | TRBJ2-5 | TRBV19 | CASSTAGSRGETQYF | TGTGCCAGTAGTACGGCCGGGTCACGAGGAGAGACCCAGTACTTC
NA | NA | TRBJ2-3 | TRBV4-1 | CASSQEGSRGTDTQYF | TGCGCCAGCAGCCAAGAAGGGTCGCGGGGCACAGATACGCAGTATTTT
NA | NA | TRBJ1-2 | TRBV4-3 | CASSESRAANYGYTF | TGCGCCAGCAGCGAAAGTCGCGCGGCTAACTATGGCTACACCTTC
TRBD1 | NA | TRBJ2-2 | TRBV29-1 | CSVGTGDGGELFF | TGCAGCGTCGGGACAGGGGATGGCGGGGAGCTGTTTTTT
NA | NA | TRBJ1-2 | TRBV7-9 | CASSSPQRTLYGYTF | TGTGCCAGCAGCTCCCCACAGCGGACCCTCTATGGCTACACCTTC
TRBD1 | NA | TRBJ1-2 | TRBV5-4 | CASREGTAPYGYTF | TGTGCCAGCAGAGAAGGGACAGCTCCTTATGGCTACACCTTC
TRBD2 | NA | TRBJ2-1 | TRBV19 | CASRGGYNEQFF | TGTGCCAGCCGCGGGGGCTACAATGAGCAGTTCTTC
NA | NA | TRBJ1-4 | TRBV6-1 | CASSEWDGNRPTRGEKLFF | TGTGCCAGCAGTGAATGGGATGGGAACAGGCCGACGCGGGGCGAAAAACTGTTTTTT
NA | NA | TRBJ2-7 | TRBV6-5 | CASSYLKPLSSYEQYF | TGTGCCAGCAGTTACTTAAAACCCCTTAGCTCCTACGAGCAGTACTTC
NA | NA | TRBJ2-5 | TRBV11-2 | CASSLGPLGTQYF | TGTGCCAGCAGCTTAGGACCACTAGGGACCCAGTACTTC
NA | NA | TRBJ2-6 | TRBV7-6 | CASSPGAGYSGANVLTF | TGTGCCAGCAGCCCCGGCGCAGGGTACTCTGGGGCCAACGTCCTGACTTTC
NA | NA | TRBJ2-2 | TRBV28 | CASADGMNTGELFF | TGTGCCAGCGCCGACGGGATGAACACCGGGGAGCTGTTTTTT